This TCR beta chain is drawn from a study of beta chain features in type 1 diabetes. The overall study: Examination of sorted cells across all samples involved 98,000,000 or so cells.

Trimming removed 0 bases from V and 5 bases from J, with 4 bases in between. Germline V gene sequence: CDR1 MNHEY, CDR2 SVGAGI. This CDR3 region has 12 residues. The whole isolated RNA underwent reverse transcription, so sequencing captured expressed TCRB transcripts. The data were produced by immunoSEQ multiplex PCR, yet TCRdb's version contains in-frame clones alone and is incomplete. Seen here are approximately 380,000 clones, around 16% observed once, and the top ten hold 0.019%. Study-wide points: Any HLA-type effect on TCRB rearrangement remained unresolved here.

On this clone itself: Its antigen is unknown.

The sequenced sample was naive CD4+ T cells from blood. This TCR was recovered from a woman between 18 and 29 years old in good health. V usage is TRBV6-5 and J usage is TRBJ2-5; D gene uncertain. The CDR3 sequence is CASSYSHETQYF. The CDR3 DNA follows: TGTGCCAGCAGTTACTCACACGAGACCCAGTACTTC.